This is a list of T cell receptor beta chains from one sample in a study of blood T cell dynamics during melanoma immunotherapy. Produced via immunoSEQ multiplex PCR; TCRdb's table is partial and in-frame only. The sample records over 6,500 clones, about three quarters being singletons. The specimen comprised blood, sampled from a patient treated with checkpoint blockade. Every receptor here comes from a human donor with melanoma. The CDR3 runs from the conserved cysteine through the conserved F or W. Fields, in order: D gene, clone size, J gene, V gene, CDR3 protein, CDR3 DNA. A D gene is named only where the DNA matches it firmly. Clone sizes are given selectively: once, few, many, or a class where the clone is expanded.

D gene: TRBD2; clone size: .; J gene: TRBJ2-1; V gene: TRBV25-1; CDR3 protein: CASSEPLAGVYNEQFF; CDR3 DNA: TGTGCCAGCAGTGAGCCACTAGCGGGGGTCTACAATGAGCAGTTCTTC
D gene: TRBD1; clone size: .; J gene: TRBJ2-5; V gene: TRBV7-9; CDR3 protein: CASRPGTGGPQETQYF; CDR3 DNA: TGTGCCAGCAGACCCGGGACAGGGGGTCCCCAAGAGACCCAGTACTTC
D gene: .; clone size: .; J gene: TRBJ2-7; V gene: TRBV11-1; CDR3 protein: CASSLAVIVVETYSYEQYF; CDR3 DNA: TGTGCCAGCAGCTTAGCGGTAATAGTGGTCGAGACTTACTCCTACGAGCAGTACTTC
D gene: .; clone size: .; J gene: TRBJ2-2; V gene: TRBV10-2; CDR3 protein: CASSEARSWVPAGELFF; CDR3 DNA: TGCGCCAGCAGTGAGGCCCGCTCCTGGGTTCCCGCCGGGGAGCTGTTTTTT
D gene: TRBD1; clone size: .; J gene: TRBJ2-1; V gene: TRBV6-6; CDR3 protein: CASRASGTGHNEQFF; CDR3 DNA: TGTGCCAGCAGAGCCTCCGGGACAGGTCACAATGAGCAGTTCTTC
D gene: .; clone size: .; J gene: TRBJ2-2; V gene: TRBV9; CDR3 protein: CASSGGLVSTGELFF; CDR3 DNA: TGTGCCAGCAGCGGCGGACTTGTGTCCACCGGGGAGCTGTTTTTT
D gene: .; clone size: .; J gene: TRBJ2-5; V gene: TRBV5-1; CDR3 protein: CASSRAGRGDQETQYF; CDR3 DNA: TGCGCCAGCAGCCGGGCGGGCAGGGGTGACCAAGAGACCCAGTACTTC
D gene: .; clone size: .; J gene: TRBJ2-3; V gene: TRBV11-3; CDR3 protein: CASSLKVWRGLPHTDTQYF; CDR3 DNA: TGTGCCAGCAGCTTAAAGGTATGGCGGGGCCTTCCCCACACAGATACGCAGTATTTT
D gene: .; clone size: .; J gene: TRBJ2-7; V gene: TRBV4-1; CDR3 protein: CASSQESRAGGSYEQYF; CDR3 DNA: TGCGCCAGCAGCCAAGAGTCCCGCGCAGGGGGGTCCTACGAGCAGTACTTC
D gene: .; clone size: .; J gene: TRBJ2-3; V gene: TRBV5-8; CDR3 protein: CASTIRVRTDTQYF; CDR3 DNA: TGTGCCAGCACCATCAGGGTTCGCACAGATACGCAGTATTTT
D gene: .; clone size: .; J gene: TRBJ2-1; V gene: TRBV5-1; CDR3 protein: CASSFPGQEQFF; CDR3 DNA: TGCGCCAGCAGCTTCCCGGGGCAAGAGCAGTTCTTC
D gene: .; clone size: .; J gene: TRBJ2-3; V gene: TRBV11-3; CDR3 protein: CASSFRAPDTQYF; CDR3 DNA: TGTGCCAGCAGCTTTAGGGCCCCAGATACGCAGTATTTT
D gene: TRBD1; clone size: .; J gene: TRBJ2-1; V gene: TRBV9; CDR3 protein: CASSGDRGINNEQFF; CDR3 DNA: TGTGCCAGCAGCGGCGACAGGGGAATAAACAATGAGCAGTTCTTC
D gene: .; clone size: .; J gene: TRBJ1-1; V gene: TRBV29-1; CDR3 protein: CSVVGVANRVTEAFF; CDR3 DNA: TGCAGCGTTGTAGGAGTGGCAAACAGGGTTACTGAAGCTTTCTTT
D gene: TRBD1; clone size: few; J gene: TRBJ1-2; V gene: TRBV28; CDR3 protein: CASSSSGGGDYGYTF; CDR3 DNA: TGTGCCAGCAGTTCGTCAGGGGGTGGCGACTATGGCTACACCTTC
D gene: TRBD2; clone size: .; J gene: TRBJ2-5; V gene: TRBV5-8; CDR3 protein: CASSFPGLAAQETQYF; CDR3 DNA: TGTGCCAGCAGCTTCCCGGGACTAGCGGCCCAAGAGACCCAGTACTTC
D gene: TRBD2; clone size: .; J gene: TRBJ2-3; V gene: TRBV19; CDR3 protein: CATLAGGADTQYF; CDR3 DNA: TGTGCCACATTAGCGGGAGGTGCAGATACGCAGTATTTT
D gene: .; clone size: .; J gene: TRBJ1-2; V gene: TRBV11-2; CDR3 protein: CASSSGVGGYTF; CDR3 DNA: TGTGCCAGCAGCTCAGGTGTTGGTGGCTACACCTTC
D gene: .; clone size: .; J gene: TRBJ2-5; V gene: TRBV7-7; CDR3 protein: CASSSPGTETQYF; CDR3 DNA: TGTGCCAGCAGTTCCCCCGGGACAGAGACCCAGTACTTC
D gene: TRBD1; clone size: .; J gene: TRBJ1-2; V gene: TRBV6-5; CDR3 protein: CASRRDSLEDYTF; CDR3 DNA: TGTGCCAGCAGGCGGGACAGCCTAGAAGATTACACCTTC
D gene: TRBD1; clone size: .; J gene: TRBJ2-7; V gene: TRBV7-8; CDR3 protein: CASSSIDDRVDYEQYF; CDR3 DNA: TGTGCCAGCAGTTCCATCGACGACAGGGTAGACTACGAGCAGTACTTC
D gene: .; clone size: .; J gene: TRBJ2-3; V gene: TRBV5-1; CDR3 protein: CASSPARPGTDTQYF; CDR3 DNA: TGCGCCAGCAGCCCCGCCCGTCCGGGGACAGATACGCAGTATTTT
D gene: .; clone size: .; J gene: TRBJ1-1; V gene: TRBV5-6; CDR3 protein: CASSFTVTEAFF; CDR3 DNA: TGTGCCAGCAGCTTTACGGTCACTGAAGCTTTCTTT
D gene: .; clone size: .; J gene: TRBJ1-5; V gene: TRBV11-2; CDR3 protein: CASSLGQINQPQHF; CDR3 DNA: TGTGCCAGCAGCTTAGGACAGATCAATCAGCCCCAGCATTTT
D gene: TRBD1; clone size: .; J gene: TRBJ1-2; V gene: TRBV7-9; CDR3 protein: CASSPDRAHYGYTF; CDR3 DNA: TGTGCCAGTAGTCCGGACAGGGCCCACTATGGCTACACCTTC
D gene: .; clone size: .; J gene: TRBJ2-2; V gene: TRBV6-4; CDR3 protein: CASNRNSVNTGELFF; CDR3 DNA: TGCGCCAGCAACCGGAACAGCGTCAACACCGGGGAGCTGTTTTTT
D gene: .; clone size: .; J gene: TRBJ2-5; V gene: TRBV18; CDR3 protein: CASSPGETQYF; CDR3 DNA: TGTGCCAGCTCACCAGGGGAGACCCAGTACTTC
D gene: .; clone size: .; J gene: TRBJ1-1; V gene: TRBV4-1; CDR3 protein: CASSQDNRATRGTEAFF; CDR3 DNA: TGCGCCAGCAGCCAAGATAATCGGGCCACTCGGGGCACTGAAGCTTTCTTT
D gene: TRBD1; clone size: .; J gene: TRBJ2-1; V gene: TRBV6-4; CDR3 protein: CASSPGQGAMEQFF; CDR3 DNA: TGTGCCAGCAGTCCCGGACAGGGGGCGATGGAGCAGTTCTTC
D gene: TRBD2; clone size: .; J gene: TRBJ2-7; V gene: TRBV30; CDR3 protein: CAWSERDLTYEQYF; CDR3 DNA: TGTGCCTGGAGTGAGCGGGACCTTACCTACGAGCAGTACTTC
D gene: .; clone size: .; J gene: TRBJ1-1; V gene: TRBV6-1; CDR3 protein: CASTSVTEAFF; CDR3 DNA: TGTGCCAGCACCTCGGTTACTGAAGCTTTCTTT
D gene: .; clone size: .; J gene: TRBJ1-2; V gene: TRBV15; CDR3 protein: CATSRDPVGAKGYTF; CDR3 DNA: TGTGCCACCAGCAGAGATCCGGTCGGGGCAAAAGGCTACACCTTC
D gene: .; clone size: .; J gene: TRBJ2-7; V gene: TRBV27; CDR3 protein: CASSLGSGASSYEQYF; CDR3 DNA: TGTGCCAGCAGTTTAGGGTCCGGGGCAAGCTCCTACGAGCAGTACTTC
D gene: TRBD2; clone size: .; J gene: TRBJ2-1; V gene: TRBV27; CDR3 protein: CASRRTSAYNEQFF; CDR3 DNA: TGTGCCAGCAGGCGGACTAGCGCGTACAATGAGCAGTTCTTC
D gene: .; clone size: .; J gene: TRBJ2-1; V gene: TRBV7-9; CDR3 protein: CASSSSEASSYNEQFF; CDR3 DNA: TGTGCCAGCAGCTCCTCTGAAGCTAGCTCCTACAATGAGCAGTTCTTC
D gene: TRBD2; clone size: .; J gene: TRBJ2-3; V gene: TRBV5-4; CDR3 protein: CASSSAGGVTDTQYF; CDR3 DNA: TGTGCCAGCAGCTCAGCGGGGGGGGTCACAGATACGCAGTATTTT
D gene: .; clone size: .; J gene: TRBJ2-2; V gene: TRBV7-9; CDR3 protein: CASSSPLTFTGELFF; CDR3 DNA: TGTGCCAGCAGCTCGCCTCTCACTTTTACCGGGGAGCTGTTTTTT
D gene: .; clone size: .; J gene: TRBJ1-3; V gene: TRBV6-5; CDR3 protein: CASSYGNTIYF; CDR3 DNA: TGTGCCAGCAGCTATGGAAACACCATATATTTT
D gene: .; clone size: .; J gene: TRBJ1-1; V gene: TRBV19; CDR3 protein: CASSSQGMNTEAFF; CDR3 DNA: TGTGCCAGTAGTTCCCAGGGGATGAACACTGAAGCTTTCTTT
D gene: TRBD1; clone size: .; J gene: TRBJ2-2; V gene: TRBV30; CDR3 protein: CAWSEAGGATGELFF; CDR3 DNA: TGTGCCTGGAGTGAGGCAGGGGGCGCGACCGGGGAGCTGTTTTTT
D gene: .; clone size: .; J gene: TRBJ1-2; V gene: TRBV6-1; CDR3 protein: CASSEQGTYGYTF; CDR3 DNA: TGTGCCAGCAGTGAACAGGGGACCTATGGCTACACCTTC
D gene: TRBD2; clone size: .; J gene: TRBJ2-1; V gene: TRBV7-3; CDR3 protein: CASSLGLAGGIDEQFF; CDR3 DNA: TGTGCCAGCAGCTTGGGACTAGCGGGAGGGATCGATGAGCAGTTCTTC
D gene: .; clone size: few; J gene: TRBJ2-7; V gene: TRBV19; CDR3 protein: CARTGLPSYEQYF; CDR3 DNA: TGTGCCAGAACGGGACTTCCCTCCTACGAGCAGTACTTC
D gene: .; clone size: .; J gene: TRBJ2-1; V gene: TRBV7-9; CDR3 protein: CASSSGQLEQFF; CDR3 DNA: TGTGCCAGCAGCTCTGGACAGCTTGAGCAGTTCTTC
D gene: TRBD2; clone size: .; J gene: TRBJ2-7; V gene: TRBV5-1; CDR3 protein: CASSLGTSDAYEQYF; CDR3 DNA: TGCGCCAGCAGCCTAGGGACTAGCGACGCCTACGAGCAGTACTTC
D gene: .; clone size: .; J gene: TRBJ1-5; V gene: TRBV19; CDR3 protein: CATAGSSNQPQHF; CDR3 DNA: TGTGCCACCGCGGGGTCCAGCAATCAGCCCCAGCATTTT
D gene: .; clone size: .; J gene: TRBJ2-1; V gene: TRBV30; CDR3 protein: CAWSGRTNEQFF; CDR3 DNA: TGTGCCTGGAGCGGGCGAACGAATGAGCAGTTCTTC
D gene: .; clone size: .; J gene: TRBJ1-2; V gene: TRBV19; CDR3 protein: CATAMEGRDYGYTF; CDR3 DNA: TGTGCCACCGCCATGGAGGGGAGGGACTATGGCTACACCTTC